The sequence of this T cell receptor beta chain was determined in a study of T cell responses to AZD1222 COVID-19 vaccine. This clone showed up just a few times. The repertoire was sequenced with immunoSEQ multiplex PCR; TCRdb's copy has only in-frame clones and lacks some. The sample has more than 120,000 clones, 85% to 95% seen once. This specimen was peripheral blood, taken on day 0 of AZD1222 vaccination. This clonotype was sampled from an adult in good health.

The DNA of the CDR3 is TGTGCCAGCAAGGGCACAGGGGTCTCTGGAAACACCATATATTTT. This codes for CASKGTGVSGNTIYF. V is TRBV6-5 and J is TRBJ1-3, with 7 nucleotides matching TRBD1. The CDR3 extends over 15 amino acids. V shed 7 bases, J shed 0 bases, and the junction held 6 bases outside the gene matches. Germline V CDR1 and CDR2: MNHEY, SVGAGI.